Listed below are T cell receptor beta chains from one sample, sequenced in a study of cytomegalovirus exposure and HLA in healthy donors. Clones were sequenced by immunoSEQ multiplex PCR, and TCRdb holds only the in-frame ones, with some missing. The sample carries roughly 86,000 clones, 60% to 80% recorded once. Specimen: PBMCs. The receptor source for this set is a female donor in good health and CMV-seronegative. Both conserved end residues are part of each CDR3. A D gene is named only where the DNA matches it firmly. Size is stated for part of the rows, as once, few or many counts, or as a class when the clone is expanded.

>NA|NA|TRBV5-1|TRBJ1-1
TGCGCCAGCAGCTCCTATACAGGGAACACTGAAGCTTTCTTT
CASSSYTGNTEAFF
>TRBD2|NA|TRBV27|TRBJ2-3
TGTGCCAGCAGTATCTCAGCGGGGTTAAGCACAGATACGCAGTATTTT
CASSISAGLSTDTQYF
>NA|few|TRBV6-5|TRBJ1-2
TGTGCCAGCAGTTACACCAGGACAGATGGCTACACCTTC
CASSYTRTDGYTF
>TRBD2|NA|TRBV13|TRBJ2-7
TGTGCCAGCAGCTTACAGCCCCAACTAGCGGGAGTCGGGTACGAGCAGTACTTC
CASSLQPQLAGVGYEQYF
>TRBD2|NA|TRBV7-3|TRBJ2-5
TGTGCCAGCAGTTTAGCGGGGGGAAGCCAAGAGACCCAGTACTTC
CASSLAGGSQETQYF
>NA|NA|TRBV6-5|TRBJ1-5
TGTGCCAGCCGCAGGGGACGGGCCAATCAGCCCCAGCATTTT
CASRRGRANQPQHF
>NA|NA|TRBV10-3|TRBJ1-2
TGTGCCATCAGTGAGGAGGCCGGGGGGATAGGTGGCTACACCTTC
CAISEEAGGIGGYTF
>TRBD1|NA|TRBV5-6|TRBJ2-3
TGTGCCAGCAGCTTGGATGACAGGGCGAGAGATACGCAGTATTTT
CASSLDDRARDTQYF
>NA|NA|TRBV28|TRBJ1-2
TGTGCCAGCAGTCCCTCTAGCTACGAGGGCTATGGCTACACCTTC
CASSPSSYEGYGYTF
>NA|NA|TRBV7-2|TRBJ2-7
TGTGCCAGCAGCTTAGGTGTGATGAGCTCCTACGAGCAGTACTTC
CASSLGVMSSYEQYF
>NA|NA|TRBV27|TRBJ1-3
TGTGCCAGCAGTTTTTCGAGGGATGCTGGAAACACCATATATTTT
CASSFSRDAGNTIYF
>TRBD1|NA|TRBV28|TRBJ2-7
TGTGCCAGCAGACAGGGACAGTTCCCCTACGAGCAGTACTTC
CASRQGQFPYEQYF
>NA|NA|TRBV28|TRBJ1-5
TGTGCCAGCAGTCTGACGGGTCAGCCCCAGCATTTT
CASSLTGQPQHF
>NA|NA|TRBV6-5|TRBJ1-1
TGTGCCAGCAGTCAGAGGACTGCTAACACTGAAGCTTTCTTT
CASSQRTANTEAFF
>NA|NA|TRBV28|TRBJ2-7
TGTGCCAGCAGTTTACCGGGTTCGGTCTACGAGCAGTACTTC
CASSLPGSVYEQYF
>TRBD1|NA|TRBV5-6|TRBJ2-7
TGTGCCAGCAGCTTGGACAGGGGCTACGAGCAGTACTTC
CASSLDRGYEQYF
>NA|NA|TRBV27|TRBJ2-2
TGTGCCAGCAGTTTCAGCACCGGGGAGCTGTTTTTT
CASSFSTGELFF
>TRBD2|few|TRBV5-1|TRBJ2-7
TGCGCCAGCAGCTTGGAGGCTAGCGGGAAGGGTTACGAGCAGTACTTC
CASSLEASGKGYEQYF
>NA|NA|TRBV5-8|TRBJ1-5
TGTGCCAGCAGCTTGGCCCCTGACAGGTATCAGCCCCAGCATTTT
CASSLAPDRYQPQHF
>NA|NA|TRBV28|TRBJ1-1
TGTGCCAGCAGTTTACGGCCCGGGACTGAAGCTTTCTTT
CASSLRPGTEAFF
>NA|once|TRBV28|TRBJ1-1
TGTGCCAGCCAGGGGCCGGAGAACACTGAAGCTTTCTTT
CASQGPENTEAFF
>TRBD2|NA|TRBV6-1|TRBJ2-3
TGTGCCAGCAGTGGGCGGGGGTGGAGCACAGATACGCAGTATTTT
CASSGRGWSTDTQYF
>NA|NA|TRBV7-9|TRBJ2-1
TGTTCCAGCAGCTCGGACGGGGATGAGCAGTTCTTC
CSSSSDGDEQFF
>TRBD1|NA|TRBV5-1|TRBJ2-7
TGCGCCAGCAGCCGGGGTGGGACAGGGGAACACTACGAGCAGTACTTC
CASSRGGTGEHYEQYF
>NA|NA|TRBV2|TRBJ1-2
TGTGCCAGCAGTCCTAATGTGGGCTACACCTTC
CASSPNVGYTF
>TRBD1|NA|TRBV4-1|TRBJ2-5
TGCGCCAGCAGCCAAGACGGACAGGGAACAATATTGGAGACCCAGTACTTC
CASSQDGQGTILETQYF
>NA|once|TRBV13|TRBJ1-6
TGTGCCAGCAGCAGGACAGATATGGGGGACTCACCCCTCCACTTT
CASSRTDMGDSPLHF
>TRBD1|NA|TRBV25-1|TRBJ1-2
TGTGCCAGCAGTGCACCGGGACAGAACAACTATGGCTACACCTTC
CASSAPGQNNYGYTF
>TRBD1|NA|TRBV7-9|TRBJ1-2
TGTGCCAGCAGCGACCAGGGGGCCTCCGGGGGTGGCTACACCTTC
CASSDQGASGGGYTF
>TRBD2|NA|TRBV14|TRBJ2-1
TGTGCCAGCAGCCAAGTAGCGGGAGCTAATGAGCAGTTCTTC
CASSQVAGANEQFF
>NA|NA|TRBV28|TRBJ2-7
TGTGCCAGCAGTCCGGGAATGAGGAGGCGAGGGTACTTC
CASSPGMRRRGYF
>TRBD1|NA|TRBV19|TRBJ1-1
TGTGCCAGTAGTATCCAGGGGGACACTGAAGCTTTCTTT
CASSIQGDTEAFF
>NA|NA|TRBV28|TRBJ1-4
TGTGCCAGCCTCCAGGGTGGGGAAAAACTGTTTTTT
CASLQGGEKLFF
>TRBD2|NA|TRBV25-1|TRBJ2-1
TGTGCCAGCAGTAAGCCGGGACTAGCGGGGGGCAATGAGCAGTTCTTC
CASSKPGLAGGNEQFF
>NA|NA|TRBV19|TRBJ1-2
TGTGCCAGTAGTCCTACTAACTATGGCTACACCTTC
CASSPTNYGYTF
>TRBD1|NA|TRBV30|TRBJ2-7
TGTGCCTGGCGCCGTAAAACAGGGGCCTCCTACGAGCAGTACTTC
CAWRRKTGASYEQYF
>TRBD2|NA|TRBV2|TRBJ2-3
TGTGCCAGCACCGAATCCCTGCTAGCGGGAGGGCCCGCAGATACGCAGTATTTT
CASTESLLAGGPADTQYF
>TRBD1|few|TRBV5-1|TRBJ2-7
TGCGCCAGCAGCTCCGGACAGGGGACTCACTACGAGCAGTACTTC
CASSSGQGTHYEQYF
>TRBD2|NA|TRBV5-4|TRBJ2-5
TGTGCCAGCAGCCTACGACTAGCGGGGGGAATAGAGACCCAGTACTTC
CASSLRLAGGIETQYF
>NA|NA|TRBV12-5|TRBJ2-5
TGTGCTAGTGGTTTTGGGCAGCAAGAGACCCAGTACTTC
CASGFGQQETQYF
>TRBD1|NA|TRBV6-1|TRBJ2-3
TGTGCCAGCACCCAACGGACAGGGGTATCAGATACGCAGTATTTT
CASTQRTGVSDTQYF
>TRBD1|NA|TRBV7-9|TRBJ1-3
TGTGCCAGCAGCTCACAGGGGGCGAACTCGGGAAACACCATATATTTT
CASSSQGANSGNTIYF
>NA|NA|TRBV6-1|TRBJ1-5
TGTGCCAGCAGGTGGGAAGGGGGAGGCAATCAGCCCCAGCATTTT
CASRWEGGGNQPQHF
>NA|NA|TRBV19|TRBJ1-5
TGTGCCAGTAGTGTGGAGAATCAGTCGCCCCAGCATTTT
CASSVENQSPQHF
>NA|NA|TRBV6-6|TRBJ2-1
TGTGCCAGCAGTTATGGACAGAACAATGAGCAGTTCTTC
CASSYGQNNEQFF
>NA|many|TRBV4-3|TRBJ1-1
TGCGCCAGCAGCCAAGATATTGGGAGCACTGAAGCTTTCTTT
CASSQDIGSTEAFF
>TRBD1|NA|TRBV11-2|TRBJ2-5
TGTGCCAGCAGCTCAGGACAGGGGGGAGGAGAGACCCAGTACTTC
CASSSGQGGGETQYF
>NA|once|TRBV5-1|TRBJ2-3
TGCGCCAGCAGCTTGGGTGTGCGTACCGCCACAGATACGCAGTATTTT
CASSLGVRTATDTQYF
>NA|NA|TRBV5-4|TRBJ1-2
TGTGCCAGCAGCTTGGAACAACCCAAAGGCTACACCTTC
CASSLEQPKGYTF
>TRBD1|once|TRBV27|TRBJ2-7
TGTGCCAGCAGTTCCTCAACGACAGGGAAATACGAGCAGTACTTC
CASSSSTTGKYEQYF
>NA|few|TRBV5-4|TRBJ1-1
TGTGCCAGCAGCTTTTTAGAACAGATGAACACTGAAGCTTTCTTT
CASSFLEQMNTEAFF
>NA|NA|TRBV4-1|TRBJ2-7
TGCGCCAGCAGCCTTACCGATAGCGTTATCTACGAGCAGTACTTC
CASSLTDSVIYEQYF
>NA|NA|TRBV29-1|TRBJ2-7
TGCAGCGTTGAAACGCTATTTCGGGGCGAGCAGTACTTC
CSVETLFRGEQYF
>TRBD2|NA|TRBV7-8|TRBJ2-7
TGTGCCAGCAGCGCTAAGCGGGAGGGAAACGAGCAGTACTTC
CASSAKREGNEQYF
>TRBD2|NA|TRBV30|TRBJ2-5
TGTGCCTGGAGTGCCCCGGGGGGGCGAGAGACCCAGTACTTC
CAWSAPGGRETQYF
>NA|NA|TRBV18|TRBJ1-1
TGTGCCAGCTCTCCACTGGACAGTGGTTTAGGAGGCACTGAAGCTTTCTTT
CASSPLDSGLGGTEAFF
>NA|few|TRBV4-2|TRBJ1-5
TGTGCCAGCAGCCAAGATATAGGCAGGGCCGACCAGCCCCAGCATTTT
CASSQDIGRADQPQHF
>NA|NA|TRBV14|TRBJ1-1
TGTGCCAGCAGCCAAGCCCCCGGCGGGACTGAAGCTTTCTTT
CASSQAPGGTEAFF
>NA|NA|TRBV2|TRBJ2-7
TGTGCCAGCAGTAGAGGAAGGGTCAGGGACGAGCAGTACTTC
CASSRGRVRDEQYF
>NA|NA|TRBV30|TRBJ1-2
TGTGCCTGGAGTAAACAGGTTAACTATGGCTACACCTTC
CAWSKQVNYGYTF